This T cell receptor (beta chain) is drawn from a study of human T cells and chemical hapten exposure. Study-wide background: Patch tests put 0.01% DPC on the upper back, read at 6 days.

Unique molecular identifiers were linked by the library to individual cDNA molecules. TCRdb fed the RACE reads into MiXCR, producing one record per CDR3 protein. The sample consists of roughly 81,000 distinct CDR3 sequences, over 6.5% of them appearing once. The CDR3 sequence is 16 residues long. V was shortened by 6 bases and J by 0 bases, with 21 bases between the two germline ends. Germline CDR1 DFQATT, CDR2 SNEGSKA (reference sequence). General study results and limits: Patch test score was positively correlated with the counts of PT1 expanded TCRs.

This clonotype came up many times. Its antigen is unknown. Time point here: pre-sensitization, week 0. Treatment noted: therapeutic diphenylcyclopropenone sensitization with weekly scalp DPC. Total RNA was extracted from unfractionated whole blood. This TCR came from a middle-aged man with alopecia areata. Some clones in this sample may be carry-over from other donors' samples. The chain has TRBV20-1 and TRBJ2-7; maybe TRBD2 (6 bases). Material: whole blood, obtained in connection with sensitization to the hapten diphenylcyclopropenone (DPC). Written as DNA, the CDR3 is TGCAGTGCCGCCGCCTATACTAGCATGAGCTCCTACGAGCAGTACTTC. It specifies CSAAAYTSMSSYEQYF.